This T cell receptor (beta chain) was found in a study of T cells in Graves' hyperthyroidism and ophthalmopathy. Study-wide findings and caveats: Ophthalmopathy got predicted by the model a median approximately 6 months before its onset.

Those patients with uncontrolled infection, other autoimmune disease, pregnancy or lactation were excluded. Orbital computed tomography and thyroid ultrasound, together with serum TRAb and thyroxine and clinical symptoms, were used for diagnoses. PBMCs were sourced from approximately 9.3 ml fresh peripheral blood. Amplification yielded TCR beta CDR3 regions, with RNA transcripts as the source. RT-PCR in the first round (using the HTBI primer set) targeted the TCR CDR3. TCRdb re-analysed the multiplex PCR reads in MiXCR, keeping a single row per CDR3 protein. The table lists roughly 840,000 distinct CDR3 sequences, 38% of them singletons. In germline, CDR1 is SGHVS, CDR2 FQNEAQ. There are 15 residues in the CDR3. Note on this clonotype: What it recognizes is unknown. A clone one base away is much larger, so this may be a read error.

The sequence derives from a man aged 18 to 29 with Graves' hyperthyroidism. The chain links TRBV7-8 to TRBJ1-5; no clear D gene. Sequenced sample: blood. CDR3 in amino acids: CACSLVGGMGQPQHF. The CDR3 DNA reads TGTGCCTGCAGCTTAGTAGGAGGGATGGGTCAGCCCCAGCATTTT.